The 29 T cell receptor beta chains given below trace back to one sample, sequenced in a study of identical twins. Each CDR3 protein is one row after TCRdb ran MiXCR on the 5' RACE reads. The data hold a few hundred thousand distinct CDR3 sequences, with around 8.3% observed a single time. This sample was also put to use in a study of yellow fever vaccine responses in identical twins.

The specimen sequenced was CD8+ T cells sorted from blood. The receptors originated from a woman between 18 and 29 years old in good health.

The chain carries TRBV11-2 and TRBJ2-3; TRBD2 matches 12 bases. The CDR3 runs to 19 residues. The V gene's germline CDR1 is SGHAT and CDR2 FQNNGV. V lost 1 base, J lost 4 bases, and 12 bases stayed unmatched. The CDR3 sequence is CASSLVVASGRAISDTQYF. The DNA for the CDR3 is TGTGCCAGCAGCTTAGTTGTGGCTAGCGGGAGGGCAATTTCAGATACGCAGTATTTT.

Only a few counts were recorded for this clonotype. The rearrangement links TRBV24-1 to TRBJ2-7; D might be TRBD1 (6 bases). Germline V gene data show CDR1 as KGHDR and CDR2 as SFDVKD. V was shortened by 3 bases and J by 2 bases, with 13 bases between the two germline ends. CDR3 size: 15 residues. The CDR3 region has the DNA TGTGCCACCAGTGATCGAGCAGGGGATCCCTACGAGCAGTACTTC. It translates to CATSDRAGDPYEQYF.

This clonotype has a count of ten or more. The V and J genes are TRBV12-3 or TRBV12-4 and TRBJ2-2; D uncertain. V lost 6 bases to trimming and J lost 5 bases, with 13 bases between them. This CDR3 has 14 residues. The CDR3 DNA reads TGTGCCAGCAGCTCGACGAGGAGTACCGGGGAGCTGTTTTTT. Protein product: CASSSTRSTGELFF.

This clonotype was seen a handful of times. J is TRBJ2-1 and V is TRBV5-4; 8 bases align to TRBD2. The germline V gene has CDR1 SGHNT and CDR2 YYREEE (reference sequence). The CDR3 extends over 13 amino acids. The V gene end was trimmed by 4 bases and the J gene end by 7 bases; junction bases not matched to a gene: 4. The CDR3 DNA reads as TGTGCCAGCAGCGGCCGGGGGGGGAATGAGCAGTTCTTC. Translation: CASSGRGGNEQFF.

This clonotype was observed at least ten times. The chain employs TRBV12-3 or TRBV12-4 and TRBJ1-5; weak D call: TRBD1 (5 bases). This CDR3 is 13 amino acids long. V was pared by 5 bases and J by 5 bases, with 10 bases between. CDR3 sequence (DNA): TGTGCCAGCAGTGCTCAGGGCCATCAGCCCCAGCATTTT. Its translation: CASSAQGHQPQHF.

This clonotype was observed at least ten times. The chain links TRBV5-1 to TRBJ2-1; D not resolved. This CDR3 contains 14 residues. Trimming pared 0 bases from V and 3 bases from J, leaving 7 bases between. Looked up from germline, CDR1 is SGHRS and CDR2 is YFSETQ. CDR3 sequence: CASSLGLDYNEQFF. CDR3 nucleotides: TGCGCCAGCAGCTTGGGGCTAGACTACAATGAGCAGTTCTTC.

As regards this clonotype: A much larger clone differs by one base, so this may be a read error. The chain links TRBV6-1 to TRBJ2-2; 11 bases line up with TRBD1. The CDR3 has 16 residues. Germline V gene lookup returns CDR1 MNHNS and CDR2 SASEGT. In DNA form, the CDR3 reads TGTGCCAGCCTCCCAGGACAGGGGGCGAACCCCGGGGAGCTGTTTTTT. Protein sequence: CASLPGQGANPGELFF.

This clonotype was detected many times. Given a much more abundant clone one base away, this may be a read error. The chain is built from TRBV12-3 or TRBV12-4 and TRBJ2-6; TRBD1 might be the D (6 bases). The CDR3 totals 18 residues. The CDR3 loop is CARSFGGQRLSGANVLTF. The CDR3, as DNA: TGTGCCCGCAGTTTCGGCGGACAGAGACTATCTGGGGCCAACGTCCTGACTTTC.

This chain uses TRBV6-2 or TRBV6-3 with TRBJ2-1; D is ambiguous. Germline values: CDR1 MNHEY, CDR2 SVGEGT. V was clipped by 5 bases and J by 8 bases, with 7 bases between them. This CDR3 has 11 amino acids. In DNA form, the CDR3 reads TGTGCCAGCAGTGACCTTTATGAGCAGTTCTTC. This sequence encodes CASSDLYEQFF.

This clonotype was detected many times. J is TRBJ2-5 and V is TRBV5-5; D remains unclear. Germline V lookup: CDR1 SGHKS, CDR2 YYEKEE (reference sequence). Trimming cost V 1 base and J 5 bases, with 6 bases left between them. The CDR3 is 12 amino acids. CDR3: CASSLSRETQYF. The CDR3 nucleotides are TGTGCCAGCAGCTTGTCGAGGGAGACCCAGTACTTC.

The gene calls are TRBV9 and TRBJ2-3; D gene unclear. This CDR3 region has 14 residues. Trimming shortened V by 0 bases and J by 2 bases, and 7 bases separated the two germline ends. CDR1 and CDR2 from the germline V gene are SGDLS and YYNGEE. The CDR3 nucleotides read TGTGCCAGCAGCGTAGAGGCTACCACAGATACGCAGTATTTT. This encodes CASSVEATTDTQYF.

This clonotype was seen only a few times. V usage is TRBV6-2 or TRBV6-3 and J usage is TRBJ2-7; TRBD1 is a possible D gene (6 bases). V was pared by 7 bases and J by 5 bases, with 18 bases between. The CDR3 spans 14 residues. Germline CDR1 MNHEY, CDR2 SVGEGT. The CDR3 spells CASNRYGQMDEQYF. Written as DNA, the CDR3 is TGTGCCAGCAACAGGTACGGACAGATGGACGAGCAGTACTTC.

The V gene is TRBV29-1, the J gene TRBJ2-7; D possibly corresponds to TRBD1 (6 bases). V was clipped by 4 bases and J by 5 bases, with 12 bases between them. The CDR3 consists of 12 residues. Looked up from germline, CDR1 is SQVTM and CDR2 is ANQGSEA. CDR3 sequence: CSVGQGYHEQYF. The CDR3, as DNA: TGCAGCGTTGGGCAGGGGTACCACGAGCAGTACTTC.

This clonotype has ten or more counts. This chain joins TRBV5-1 and TRBJ1-1; TRBD1 matches at 8 bases. The CDR3 is 15 residues long. From germline, CDR1 is SGHRS and CDR2 YFSETQ. V was clipped by 0 bases and J by 4 bases; unmatched bases: 5. The CDR3 sequence is CASSLARGQSTEAFF. The CDR3 region has the DNA TGCGCCAGCAGCTTGGCCAGGGGGCAGAGCACTGAAGCTTTCTTT.

This sequence joins TRBV25-1 and TRBJ2-1; 8 positions agree with TRBD2. CDR3 length: 14 amino acids. Trimming removed 3 bases from V and 6 bases from J; junction bases left unmatched: 4. Germline-derived CDR1 and CDR2 are MGHDK and SYGVNS. The CDR3 DNA reads as TGTGCCAGCAGTGACGGGGGGGGAGGCAATGAGCAGTTCTTC. Its translation: CASSDGGGGNEQFF.

This clonotype was counted between two and nine times. The chain recombines TRBV4-3 with TRBJ2-7; TRBD1 aligns across 11 bases. CDR3 size: 16 residues. Germline V gene lookup returns CDR1 LGHNA and CDR2 YSLEER. The V gene end was trimmed by 0 bases and the J gene end by 1 base; junction bases not matched to a gene: 2. The CDR3 DNA follows: TGCGCCAGCAGCCAAGATGGGACAGGGGGTTCCTACGAGCAGTACTTC. This codes for CASSQDGTGGSYEQYF.

The table lists this clonotype with a few counts. The gene calls are TRBV29-1 and TRBJ2-7; TRBD1 is a possible D gene (6 bases). From germline, CDR1 is SQVTM and CDR2 ANQGSEA. The V end lost 5 bases, the J end lost 3 bases, and 14 bases lay between the germline ends. The CDR3 sequence is 13 residues long. The CDR3 here is CSVIGQLGYEQYF. CDR3 nucleotides: TGCAGCGTTATTGGACAGTTGGGCTACGAGCAGTACTTC.

This chain uses TRBV20-1 with TRBJ2-7; TRBD1 might be the D (6 bases). This CDR3 region has 13 residues. From germline, CDR1 is DFQATT and CDR2 SNEGSKA (reference sequence). The germline V and J ends were trimmed by 1 base and 2 bases, with 9 bases remaining between them. The CDR3 reads CSARAAGAYEQYF. The CDR3 bases are TGCAGTGCTAGAGCGGCAGGGGCCTACGAGCAGTACTTC.

This clonotype was observed a handful of times. The chain uses TRBV5-6 and TRBJ2-7; TRBD2 might be the D (5 bases). V was shortened by 0 bases and J by 0 bases, with 10 bases between the two germline ends. CDR1 and CDR2 from the germline V gene are SGHDT and YYEEEE. The CDR3 consists of 15 residues. The CDR3 sequence is CASSLVGDSSYEQYF. The CDR3 nucleotides are TGTGCCAGCAGCTTGGTGGGAGATAGCTCCTACGAGCAGTACTTC.

This clonotype has only a few counts. The chain combines TRBV10-2 with TRBJ2-7; TRBD1 agrees at 8 bases. The germline CDR1 and CDR2 sequences are WSHSY and SAAADI. The junction had 4 bases not matched to a gene; V was cut back by 6 bases and J by 3 bases. The CDR3 has 13 amino acids. Here the CDR3 reads CASRDRALYEQYF. CDR3 nucleotides: TGCGCCAGCAGGGACAGGGCCCTCTACGAGCAGTACTTC.

This clonotype was seen many times. The gene calls are TRBV27 and TRBJ1-4; tentative D call: TRBD1 (6 bases). This CDR3 is 15 amino acids long. Germline lookup yields CDR1 MNHEY and CDR2 SMNVEV (reference sequence). Trimming left V 9 bases short and J 8 bases short, with 22 bases between. As DNA, the CDR3 is TGTGCCAGTACCCTTTCCGGGGGGGCGAGAGAAAAACTGTTTTTT. Translated, it gives CASTLSGGAREKLFF.

This clonotype was detected only a few times. The CDR3 reads CAISEYGGNTEAFF. DNA of the CDR3: TGTGCCATCAGTGAGTATGGGGGCAACACTGAAGCTTTCTTT. This chain joins TRBV10-3 and TRBJ1-1, with D tentatively TRBD1 (6 bases). The ends were cut back, 1 base at V and 2 bases at J, with 8 bases in the middle. In germline, CDR1 is ENHRY, CDR2 SYGVKD. This CDR3 has 14 amino acids.

The table lists this clonotype with many counts. The genes are TRBV20-1 and TRBJ2-1, with TRBD2 matching over 11 bases. CDR3 length: 17 amino acids. Germline V gene data show CDR1 as DFQATT and CDR2 as SNEGSKA (reference sequence). The V segment lost 6 bases and the J segment 0 bases; nucleotides outside the gene matches: 10. CDR3 DNA sequence: TGCAGTGCAGTGCCTAGCGGGGGGTTGAGCTCCTACAATGAGCAGTTCTTC. It codes for CSAVPSGGLSSYNEQFF.

The chain uses TRBV7-6 and TRBJ1-4; D possibly corresponds to TRBD1 (6 bases). Germline values: CDR1 SGHVS, CDR2 FNYEAQ. Trimming took 2 bases from V and 8 from J, leaving 18 bases between them. The CDR3 loop spans 16 amino acids. The CDR3 loop reads CASSLPSETGWEKLFF. CDR3 bases: TGTGCCAGCAGCTTACCGTCGGAGACAGGTTGGGAAAAACTGTTTTTT. Variable domain in full (rest from reference TRBV7-6 and TRBJ1-4): GAGVSQSPRYKVTKRGQDVALRCDPISGHVSLYWYRQALGQGPEFLTYFNYEAQQDKSGLPNDRFSAERPEGSISTLTIQRTEQRDSAMYRCASSLPSETGWEKLFFGSGTQLSVL.

This clonotype has just a few counts. The chain carries TRBV5-6 and TRBJ2-5, with 7 bases aligning to TRBD2. This CDR3 spans 15 amino acids. The germline CDR1 and CDR2 sequences are SGHDT and YYEEEE. With V trimmed by 1 base and J by 4 bases, 7 bases remained unmatched. The CDR3 spells CASSLSAGARETQYF. The CDR3 DNA is TGTGCCAGCAGCTTGAGTGCGGGAGCGAGAGAGACCCAGTACTTC.

The gene calls are TRBV6-1 and TRBJ2-7; TRBD1 is a possible D gene (6 bases). Germline V gene sequence: CDR1 MNHNS, CDR2 SASEGT. V was trimmed by 8 bases and J by 5 bases, leaving 22 bases between them. CDR3 length: 15 residues. The chain's CDR3 is CASFPRGYKGDEQYF. The CDR3 DNA reads TGTGCCAGCTTCCCCAGGGGATATAAGGGCGACGAGCAGTACTTC.

The V and J genes are TRBV6-1 and TRBJ2-1; maybe TRBD1 (5 bases). There are 16 residues in the CDR3. The germline CDR1 and CDR2 sequences are MNHNS and SASEGT. Trimming removed 1 base at V and 2 bases at J, with 12 bases between. The CDR3, as DNA: TGTGCCAGCAGTGAAGTCGACAGCCAACCCTACAATGAGCAGTTCTTC. This encodes CASSEVDSQPYNEQFF.

This clonotype has ten or more counts. This rearrangement joins TRBV4-1 to TRBJ2-1, with 16 bases that match TRBD2. Trimming cost V 4 bases and J 5 bases; bases outside gene matches: 2. The CDR3 is 16 amino acids. Germline lookup yields CDR1 MGHRA and CDR2 YSYEKL. This CDR3 reads CASSLGTSGRDNEQFF. The CDR3 bases are TGCGCCAGCAGCCTAGGGACTAGCGGGAGGGACAATGAGCAGTTCTTC.

This clonotype has ten or more counts. The J gene is TRBJ2-1, the V gene TRBV24-1, with 7 bases that match TRBD1. This CDR3 has 15 amino acids. Germline loops: CDR1 KGHDR, CDR2 SFDVKD. V lost 3 bases to trimming and J lost 6 bases; unmatched junction nucleotides: 7. The CDR3 here is CATSDLGQRFNEQFF. The CDR3 bases are TGTGCCACCAGTGATCTGGGACAGCGATTCAATGAGCAGTTCTTC.